Described below is a single T cell receptor (beta chain) sequence and its context. Its antigen is still unknown. No clone much larger than this one lies a single base away; base qualities are absent. This entry comes from a study of T-cell memory formation after mild COVID-19 (dated by TCRdb to the early 2020s). With respect to the entire study: TCR sequence clusters from the two donors were largely donor specific. In two donors, T-cell clones that expanded and contracted after mild COVID-19 were followed by sequencing TCRalpha and TCRbeta repertoires longitudinally. The cohort was made up of two young adult volunteers, one female and one male, who were previously healthy. Overall study results and their limits: Only two mild cases were covered in the study, and larger cohorts including severe cases with pre-infection samples were considered necessary. Clones that contracted from day 15 to 85 showed balanced CD4/CD8 phenotypes, whereas a second wave of clones that expanded from day 15 to 37 leaned towards CD4+. Contracting CD4+ clones were found mainly in CM and EM memory subsets, while CD8+ clones were enriched in EMRA. Some responding clones were detected in pre-infection memory, suggesting pre-existing cross-reactive memory T cells joined the SARS-CoV-2 response. SARS-CoV-2 specificity of the second-wave clones peaking on day 37 was not confirmed.

CDR3 length: 16 amino acids, cysteine to phenylalanine. The sequence is cut down to CDR3 DNA, 48 bases in frame from base 1. The germline V gene yields SGHDN for CDR1 and FVKESK for CDR2. V gives up 2 bases and J gives up 4 bases, and the segment between their germline ends measures 18 bases. Ficoll-Paque density gradient centrifugation was used to isolate PBMCs. Sequencing relied on an Illumina NovaSeq 6000. TCRalpha and TCRbeta cDNA libraries were built by 5'RACE with constant-segment primers, adding sample barcodes and unique molecular identifiers. Trizol reagent was used to extract RNA from every sample. The libraries were amplified in two PCR steps, and the second step added a second sample barcode and Illumina TruSeq adapters. Libraries were sequenced on an Illumina NovaSeq with 2 x 150 bp paired-end reads. The authors' pipeline ran thus. Demultiplexing of reads and collapsing into UMI-guided consensus sequences were performed with migec v1.2.7. Using mixcr v2.1.11, UMI consensuses were aligned to TRA and TRB V and J templates and then assembled into clonotypes. A clonotype was counted as expanded or contracted only when both edgeR and NoisET called the clonotype significant, with the noise models trained on biological replicates. For edgeR calls, the thresholds were a false discovery rate-adjusted p below 0.01 and a log2 fold-change of 1. As an exploratory analysis of dynamics, max-normalized trajectories of the 1000 most abundant clonotypes were examined with PCA combined with hierarchical clustering. Each responding clone was given a CD4 or CD8 phenotype based on the CD4+ and CD8+ repertoires, which had been sequenced separately. The public reads were reprocessed in TCRdb via fastp at Q25 and MiXCR, keeping in-frame beta chains. Entries that share a CDR3 protein sequence are merged under the most common genes and DNA. The V and J calls come from TCRdb's annotation, not from the publication. The sample table holds hundreds of thousands of distinct CDR3 sequences, of which approximately 27% were seen once. Approximately 15% of the sample goes to the ten largest clones.

The sequence joins TRBV14 to TRBJ2-7; the D gene is possibly TRBD1, with 6 bases matching. The source of this sequence is an adult woman who had mild COVID-19 (a few samples of this study predate the infection). The sample titles of this study are shuffled in the database, so cell type and time point are left out; the donor was told from shared clones. The sample taken for sequencing was PBMCs or a T cell subset sorted from them (not recorded which). For the CDR3, the sequence is CASSQTRAWGLYEQYF. The base sequence is TGTGCCAGCAGCCAAACTAGGGCTTGGGGGCTATACGAGCAGTACTTC.